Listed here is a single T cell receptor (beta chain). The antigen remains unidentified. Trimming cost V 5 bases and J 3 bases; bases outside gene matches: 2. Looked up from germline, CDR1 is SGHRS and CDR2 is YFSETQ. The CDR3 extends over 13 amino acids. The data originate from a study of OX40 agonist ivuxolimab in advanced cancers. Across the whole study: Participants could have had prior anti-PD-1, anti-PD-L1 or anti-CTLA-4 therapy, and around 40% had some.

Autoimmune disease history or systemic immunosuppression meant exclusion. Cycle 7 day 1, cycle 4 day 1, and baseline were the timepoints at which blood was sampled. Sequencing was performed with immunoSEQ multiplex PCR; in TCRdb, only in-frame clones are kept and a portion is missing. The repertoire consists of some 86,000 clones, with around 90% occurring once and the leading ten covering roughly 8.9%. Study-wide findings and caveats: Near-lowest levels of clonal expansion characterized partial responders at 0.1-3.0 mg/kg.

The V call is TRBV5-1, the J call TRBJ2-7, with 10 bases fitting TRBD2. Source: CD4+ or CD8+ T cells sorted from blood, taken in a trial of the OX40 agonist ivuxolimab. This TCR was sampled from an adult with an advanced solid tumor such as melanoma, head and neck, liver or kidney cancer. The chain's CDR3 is CASSSGGLYEQYF. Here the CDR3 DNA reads TGCGCCAGCAGTAGCGGGGGGCTCTACGAGCAGTACTTC.